A selection of T cell receptor beta chains follows, all from one sample in a study of shared clonotypes between healthy human individuals. Clones were sequenced by immunoSEQ multiplex PCR, and TCRdb holds only the in-frame ones, with some missing. The table shows about 2.2 million clones, with around 93% occurring only once. Specimen: naive CD8+ T cells from PBMCs. The source is a man younger than 35 in good health. Some clones in this sample may be carry-over from other donors' samples. Each CDR3 is given with its conserved first and last residue. The D gene is left open where the match is weak. Clone size, where shown, is once, few, many, or a class for clones that have expanded.

size	V	J	D	DNA	CDR3
NA	TRBV28	TRBJ2-2	NA	TGTGCCAGCAGCGTGGGGACTTACACCGGGGAGCTGTTTTTT	CASSVGTYTGELFF
NA	TRBV27	TRBJ2-1	NA	TGTGCCAGCAGTTCCCATAGGGTTGCGGAAAAGGCCTACAATGAGCAGTTCTTC	CASSSHRVAEKAYNEQFF
NA	TRBV5-8	TRBJ2-5	NA	TGTGCCAGCGCATTAGGGTTGGGGCAAGAGACCCAGTACTTC	CASALGLGQETQYF
NA	TRBV28	TRBJ2-7	TRBD1	TGTGCCAGCACACAGGGGAGCTCGTACGAGCAGTACTTC	CASTQGSSYEQYF
NA	TRBV4-1	TRBJ2-2	TRBD2	TGCGCCAGCAGCCAAGATATTACTAGCGAGAGGAGTTCGGGGGAGCTGTTTTTT	CASSQDITSERSSGELFF
NA	TRBV19	TRBJ2-1	NA	TGTGCCAGTAGTACCTCCACCCAACCAACGAGCTCCTACAATGAGCAGTTCTTC	CASSTSTQPTSSYNEQFF
NA	TRBV9	TRBJ2-1	NA	TGTGCCAGCAGCCTCGGGAGAGGCTCCTACAATGAGCAGTTCTTC	CASSLGRGSYNEQFF
NA	TRBV12-5	TRBJ1-1	TRBD1	TGTGCTAGTGGTTTTTCCCTGCGGCAGGGGGATAATCCTGAAGCTTTCTTT	CASGFSLRQGDNPEAFF
once	TRBV6-5	TRBJ2-4	NA	TGTGCCAGCAGTGGAAATGGAAACATTCAGTACTTC	CASSGNGNIQYF
NA	TRBV4-1	TRBJ2-7	NA	TGCGCCAGCAGCTCCGCTACCGGGTCGGGCAGGGTGAGCGAGCAGTACTTC	CASSSATGSGRVSEQYF
once	TRBV5-1	TRBJ1-1	TRBD1	TGCGCCAGCAGCTTCGCCGGGACAGGGGACGGGACTGAAGCTTTCTTT	CASSFAGTGDGTEAFF
NA	TRBV27	TRBJ2-6	NA	TGTGCCAGCAGCCCCCGGGTCCCCACTGGGGCCAACGTCCTGACTTTC	CASSPRVPTGANVLTF
NA	TRBV19	TRBJ2-1	TRBD2	TGTGCCTGTTGTCCCGGGACTAGCGGGAGTAATGAGCAGTTCTTC	CACCPGTSGSNEQFF
NA	TRBV6-1	TRBJ2-7	TRBD2	TGTGCCAGCAGTCGATTGGTAGCGGGAGACGAGCAGTACTTC	CASSRLVAGDEQYF
NA	TRBV5-6	TRBJ2-1	TRBD2	TGTGCCAGCAGCCCCGAATTGGCGGGAGTTTGGAATGAGCAGTTCTTC	CASSPELAGVWNEQFF
NA	TRBV19	TRBJ2-5	NA	TGTGCCAGTAGTATGGGGACTTTACGGGAGACCCAGTACTTC	CASSMGTLRETQYF
NA	TRBV30	TRBJ2-7	NA	TGTGCCTGGAGTGGAGCACTTAGCTCCTACGAGCAGTACTTC	CAWSGALSSYEQYF
NA	TRBV9	TRBJ2-1	NA	TGTGCCAGCAGCGTCCCCCAGGGAAACAATGAGCAGTTCTTC	CASSVPQGNNEQFF
NA	TRBV9	TRBJ2-7	NA	TGTGCCAGCAGCGAGGGTCTGGGGGTGTGGGGCGCGGCGAATCGGGGCGAGCAGTACTTC	CASSEGLGVWGAANRGEQYF
NA	TRBV9	TRBJ1-2	NA	TGTGCCAGCAGCCTCGGGCCAGGAGGGAGCTATGGCTACACCTTC	CASSLGPGGSYGYTF
NA	TRBV6-5	TRBJ2-1	NA	TGTGCCAGCAGTACCTTAACAGGGCCAAATGAGCAGTTCTTC	CASSTLTGPNEQFF
NA	TRBV28	TRBJ2-6	NA	TGTGCCAGCAGTTTTAAAGTCCGCTCTGGGGCCAACGTCCTGACTTTC	CASSFKVRSGANVLTF
NA	TRBV28	TRBJ1-2	NA	TGTGCCAGCCTCCCGAGGCGGGTGTTAAGCTATGGCTACACCTTC	CASLPRRVLSYGYTF
NA	TRBV5-1	TRBJ1-4	TRBD1	TGCGCCAGCAGCTTGGCTGAGACAGGGCCTAATGAAAAACTGTTTTTT	CASSLAETGPNEKLFF
NA	TRBV5-1	TRBJ2-1	TRBD2	TGCGCCAGCAGCTCAAAGCGGGAGGGCCAATACAATGAGCAGTTCTTC	CASSSKREGQYNEQFF
NA	TRBV13	TRBJ1-5	NA	TGTGCCAGCAGCTTATTTGGCCAGCCCCAGCATTTT	CASSLFGQPQHF
few	TRBV9	TRBJ2-7	TRBD1	TGTGCCAGCAGCGGGACAGGGGGATCCTACGAGCAGTACTTC	CASSGTGGSYEQYF
NA	TRBV5-8	TRBJ1-4	NA	TGTGCCAGCAGCAGGTACACCGCGGAGAATGAAAAACTGTTTTTT	CASSRYTAENEKLFF
NA	TRBV27	TRBJ2-3	NA	TGTGCCAGCAACTCTGCAGATACGCAGTATTTT	CASNSADTQYF
NA	TRBV29-1	TRBJ2-1	TRBD2	TGCAGCGTTCCAACCCTCCGACTAGCGGGGTCCTACAATGAGCAGTTCTTC	CSVPTLRLAGSYNEQFF
NA	TRBV14	TRBJ2-5	NA	TGTGCCAGCAGCCGTACGGGGGTCGGGACCCAGTACTTC	CASSRTGVGTQYF
NA	TRBV4-1	TRBJ1-2	TRBD1	TGCGCCAGCAGCCAAGCCAGGGGGACCTATGGCTACACCTTC	CASSQARGTYGYTF
NA	TRBV7-9	TRBJ2-1	NA	TGTGCCAGCAACGTGGGTAGTGTTGAGCAGTTCTTC	CASNVGSVEQFF
once	TRBV27	TRBJ2-1	TRBD2	TGTGCCAGCAGCATAGCGGGAGGGGGTTCCTACAATGAGCAGTTCTTC	CASSIAGGGSYNEQFF
NA	TRBV27	TRBJ2-7	TRBD1	TGTGCCAGCAGTTTCCGGGACAGGGGGGCCTACGAGCAGTACTTC	CASSFRDRGAYEQYF
NA	TRBV27	TRBJ1-5	NA	TGTGCCAGCAGTGCTCAGGGTTATCAGCCCCAGCATTTT	CASSAQGYQPQHF
NA	TRBV12-2	TRBJ2-3	NA	TGTGCAAGTCGAGGGAGAGTCCGGGTCACAGATACGCAGTATTTT	CASRGRVRVTDTQYF
NA	TRBV7-9	TRBJ1-2	NA	TGTGCCAGCAGCTTATCTGACCCTGGGGGCTACACCTTC	CASSLSDPGGYTF
NA	TRBV7-9	TRBJ1-4	NA	TGTGCCAGCAGCCCCCACTTCTCCGTGGCTAATGAAAAACTGTTTTTT	CASSPHFSVANEKLFF
NA	TRBV27	TRBJ1-5	TRBD1	TGTGCCAGCAGTCCACAGGGGGCGAATCAGCCCCAGCATTTT	CASSPQGANQPQHF
NA	TRBV27	TRBJ2-7	NA	TGTGCCAGCAGTTTTGCAACAGGGCCCTACGAGCAGTACTTC	CASSFATGPYEQYF
NA	TRBV28	TRBJ2-7	TRBD1	TGTGCCAGCAGCCCAACCGGGACAGGGGGTGAGCAGTACTTC	CASSPTGTGGEQYF
NA	TRBV9	TRBJ2-3	NA	TGTGCCAGCAGCGGGACATACACAGATACGCAGTATTTT	CASSGTYTDTQYF
NA	TRBV7-9	TRBJ1-1	TRBD1	TGTGCCAGCAGCACCGGGACAGATAACACTGAAGCTTTCTTT	CASSTGTDNTEAFF
NA	TRBV4-1	TRBJ2-1	TRBD2	TGCGCCAGCAGCCAGGGGACTATCGTTCCCTATGAGCAGTTCTTC	CASSQGTIVPYEQFF
once	TRBV14	TRBJ1-2	NA	TGTGCCAGCAGCCGGGCAGTAAACTATGGCTACACCTTC	CASSRAVNYGYTF